These T cell receptor beta chains were read from a single sample in a study of cytomegalovirus exposure and HLA in healthy donors. Assay used: immunoSEQ multiplex PCR; TCRdb lists only in-frame clones, some missing. The repertoire has approximately 210,000 clones, more than 75% of them found once; the top ten carry 1.5% to 2%. Sample: PBMCs. These TCRs come from a woman between 18 and 29 years old in good health and CMV-seronegative. Each CDR3 is given with its conserved first and last residue. The D gene is left open where the match is weak. Size values are once, few and many counts, or a class for expanded clones, and some rows have none.

J gene: TRBJ2-5
V gene: TRBV6-6
D gene: -
clone size: few
CDR3 protein: CASSQEETQYF
CDR3 DNA: TGTGCCAGCAGTCAGGAAGAGACCCAGTACTTC

J gene: TRBJ1-2
V gene: TRBV7-9
D gene: -
clone size: once
CDR3 protein: CASSLEAGLIGYTF
CDR3 DNA: TGTGCCAGCAGCTTAGAGGCAGGGCTGATTGGCTACACCTTC

J gene: TRBJ2-3
V gene: TRBV6-5
D gene: TRBD2
clone size: -
CDR3 protein: CASSYRGRGLTDTQYF
CDR3 DNA: TGTGCCAGCAGTTACCGGGGGAGGGGCCTCACAGATACGCAGTATTTT

J gene: TRBJ2-3
V gene: TRBV12-1
D gene: -
clone size: -
CDR3 protein: CARPKWGETTGEDTQYF
CDR3 DNA: TGTGCCAGGCCCAAGTGGGGGGAGACAACGGGGGAGGATACGCAGTATTTT

J gene: TRBJ2-6
V gene: TRBV6-5
D gene: -
clone size: few
CDR3 protein: CASSSSGLGANVLTF
CDR3 DNA: TGTGCCAGCAGCTCCTCCGGTCTCGGGGCCAACGTCCTGACTTTC

J gene: TRBJ2-2
V gene: TRBV7-2
D gene: -
clone size: -
CDR3 protein: CASSLPGTGELFF
CDR3 DNA: TGTGCCAGCAGCTTACCGGGCACCGGGGAGCTGTTTTTT

J gene: TRBJ1-5
V gene: TRBV27
D gene: -
clone size: -
CDR3 protein: CASSPSRAGRQPQHF
CDR3 DNA: TGTGCCAGCAGCCCAAGCAGGGCTGGAAGGCAGCCCCAGCATTTT

J gene: TRBJ1-1
V gene: TRBV7-2
D gene: -
clone size: -
CDR3 protein: CASSSWGEGNTEAFF
CDR3 DNA: TGTGCCAGCAGCTCTTGGGGGGAGGGGAACACTGAAGCTTTCTTT

J gene: TRBJ2-2
V gene: TRBV30
D gene: -
clone size: -
CDR3 protein: CAWSEVNTGELFF
CDR3 DNA: TGTGCCTGGAGTGAAGTGAACACCGGGGAGCTATTTTTT

J gene: TRBJ2-5
V gene: TRBV18
D gene: -
clone size: few
CDR3 protein: CASSPPGAETQYF
CDR3 DNA: TGTGCCAGCTCACCACCCGGAGCAGAGACCCAGTACTTC

J gene: TRBJ1-4
V gene: TRBV6-5
D gene: TRBD1
clone size: -
CDR3 protein: CASRPAGTGNEKLFF
CDR3 DNA: TGTGCCAGCAGACCAGCCGGGACAGGAAATGAAAAACTGTTTTTT

J gene: TRBJ2-5
V gene: TRBV6-5
D gene: -
clone size: -
CDR3 protein: CASSYTPSGPETQYF
CDR3 DNA: TGTGCCAGCAGTTACACCCCTTCTGGCCCGGAGACCCAGTACTTC

J gene: TRBJ1-1
V gene: TRBV4-1
D gene: TRBD1
clone size: -
CDR3 protein: CASSRQGNTEAFF
CDR3 DNA: TGCGCCAGCAGCCGACAGGGGAACACTGAAGCTTTCTTT

J gene: TRBJ1-1
V gene: TRBV13
D gene: -
clone size: few
CDR3 protein: CASSLGLSTEAFF
CDR3 DNA: TGTGCCAGCAGCTTAGGCCTGAGCACTGAAGCTTTCTTT

J gene: TRBJ1-5
V gene: TRBV27
D gene: -
clone size: -
CDR3 protein: CASSPIAEFYSNQPQHF
CDR3 DNA: TGTGCCAGCAGCCCTATCGCGGAGTTTTATAGCAATCAGCCCCAGCATTTT

J gene: TRBJ2-2
V gene: TRBV4-2
D gene: -
clone size: -
CDR3 protein: CASSQEGLLVEGHTGELFF
CDR3 DNA: TGTGCCAGCAGCCAAGAAGGGCTGCTCGTCGAGGGCCACACCGGGGAGCTGTTTTTT

J gene: TRBJ1-4
V gene: TRBV4-1
D gene: TRBD1
clone size: once
CDR3 protein: CASSPGQWNEKLFF
CDR3 DNA: TGCGCCAGCAGCCCGGGACAGTGGAATGAAAAACTGTTTTTT

J gene: TRBJ2-1
V gene: TRBV10-3
D gene: -
clone size: -
CDR3 protein: CAISGQIYNEQFF
CDR3 DNA: TGTGCCATCAGCGGACAGATTTACAATGAGCAGTTCTTC

J gene: TRBJ1-1
V gene: TRBV7-8
D gene: TRBD1
clone size: once
CDR3 protein: CASSFNRGDTEAFF
CDR3 DNA: TGTGCCAGCAGCTTTAACAGGGGAGACACTGAAGCTTTCTTT

J gene: TRBJ1-4
V gene: TRBV7-9
D gene: -
clone size: -
CDR3 protein: CASSLEPQGSNEKLFF
CDR3 DNA: TGTGCCAGCAGCTTAGAGCCACAGGGCTCTAATGAAAAACTGTTTTTT

J gene: TRBJ1-1
V gene: TRBV5-4
D gene: -
clone size: -
CDR3 protein: CASSLVGSTEAFF
CDR3 DNA: TGTGCCAGCAGCTTGGTTGGTAGCACTGAAGCTTTCTTT

J gene: TRBJ1-1
V gene: TRBV27
D gene: -
clone size: -
CDR3 protein: CASSLQEPADTEAFF
CDR3 DNA: TGTGCCAGCAGTCTACAGGAACCGGCGGACACTGAAGCTTTCTTT

J gene: TRBJ1-4
V gene: TRBV5-1
D gene: -
clone size: -
CDR3 protein: CASSSGFNEKLFF
CDR3 DNA: TGCGCCAGCAGCTCGGGATTTAATGAAAAACTGTTTTTT

J gene: TRBJ2-2
V gene: TRBV7-9
D gene: -
clone size: -
CDR3 protein: CSSNGNTGELFF
CDR3 DNA: TGTTCCAGCAACGGGAACACCGGGGAGCTGTTTTTT

J gene: TRBJ1-2
V gene: TRBV10-3
D gene: TRBD1
clone size: few
CDR3 protein: CAISPRGGQAEYTF
CDR3 DNA: TGTGCCATCAGTCCCCGGGGCGGACAGGCAGAATACACCTTC

J gene: TRBJ2-7
V gene: TRBV13
D gene: -
clone size: -
CDR3 protein: CASRRMSHREPPYEQYF
CDR3 DNA: TGTGCCAGCAGACGGATGTCCCACAGGGAGCCCCCCTACGAGCAGTACTTC

J gene: TRBJ2-5
V gene: TRBV27
D gene: TRBD2
clone size: few
CDR3 protein: CASSDLAGGGQETQYF
CDR3 DNA: TGTGCCAGCAGTGACCTAGCGGGAGGGGGTCAAGAGACCCAGTACTTC

J gene: TRBJ1-2
V gene: TRBV29-1
D gene: -
clone size: -
CDR3 protein: CSVLRTEHGYTF
CDR3 DNA: TGCAGCGTTCTAAGGACAGAGCATGGCTACACCTTC

J gene: TRBJ1-5
V gene: TRBV27
D gene: -
clone size: -
CDR3 protein: CASSLKSPSQPQHF
CDR3 DNA: TGTGCCAGCAGTTTGAAATCTCCCAGTCAGCCCCAGCATTTT

J gene: TRBJ2-1
V gene: TRBV10-1
D gene: TRBD1
clone size: once
CDR3 protein: CASSGPGGFSNEQFF
CDR3 DNA: TGCGCCAGCAGTGGTCCAGGGGGCTTCAGCAATGAGCAGTTCTTC

J gene: TRBJ2-2
V gene: TRBV5-1
D gene: -
clone size: -
CDR3 protein: CASSFSGDMGTGELFF
CDR3 DNA: TGCGCCAGCAGCTTTTCAGGGGACATGGGCACCGGGGAGCTGTTTTTT

J gene: TRBJ1-1
V gene: TRBV30
D gene: -
clone size: few
CDR3 protein: CAWSRGISNTEAFF
CDR3 DNA: TGTGCCTGGAGTAGAGGGATCTCGAATACTGAAGCTTTCTTT

J gene: TRBJ2-7
V gene: TRBV6-5
D gene: -
clone size: -
CDR3 protein: CASSYGVGKREQYF
CDR3 DNA: TGTGCCAGCAGTTACGGTGTAGGAAAGCGCGAGCAGTACTTC

J gene: TRBJ2-6
V gene: TRBV6-4
D gene: TRBD1
clone size: -
CDR3 protein: CASSDGTGISGANVLTF
CDR3 DNA: TGTGCCAGCAGTGACGGGACAGGGATCTCTGGGGCCAACGTCCTGACTTTC

J gene: TRBJ2-7
V gene: TRBV11-2
D gene: TRBD2
clone size: -
CDR3 protein: CASSLGTSGVNYEQYF
CDR3 DNA: TGTGCCAGCAGCTTAGGGACTAGCGGGGTAAACTACGAGCAGTACTTC

J gene: TRBJ2-7
V gene: TRBV5-4
D gene: TRBD2
clone size: -
CDR3 protein: CASTSGGAFYEQYF
CDR3 DNA: TGTGCCAGCACAAGCGGGGGGGCATTCTACGAGCAGTACTTC

J gene: TRBJ2-7
V gene: TRBV19
D gene: TRBD1
clone size: -
CDR3 protein: CASSLDPGGTYEQYF
CDR3 DNA: TGTGCCAGTAGTCTGGATCCAGGGGGAACCTACGAGCAGTACTTC

J gene: TRBJ1-1
V gene: TRBV10-3
D gene: -
clone size: -
CDR3 protein: CAISGRGGGLTEAFF
CDR3 DNA: TGTGCCATCAGTGGCCGAGGTGGAGGCCTCACTGAAGCTTTCTTT

J gene: TRBJ2-3
V gene: TRBV7-2
D gene: TRBD1
clone size: -
CDR3 protein: CASSSDRGHGTQYF
CDR3 DNA: TGTGCCAGCAGCTCGGACAGGGGGCATGGTACGCAGTATTTT

J gene: TRBJ1-1
V gene: TRBV12-1
D gene: -
clone size: -
CDR3 protein: CASSRTGTEAFF
CDR3 DNA: TGTGCCAGCAGCAGGACAGGGACTGAAGCTTTCTTT

J gene: TRBJ2-1
V gene: TRBV11-3
D gene: TRBD2
clone size: -
CDR3 protein: CASSRGSGGNNEQFF
CDR3 DNA: TGTGCCAGCAGCCGGGGTAGCGGGGGTAACAATGAGCAGTTCTTC

J gene: TRBJ2-7
V gene: TRBV7-9
D gene: -
clone size: -
CDR3 protein: CASSVHREGLVEQYF
CDR3 DNA: TGTGCCAGCAGCGTCCACAGGGAAGGGTTGGTCGAGCAGTACTTC

J gene: TRBJ1-1
V gene: TRBV2
D gene: -
clone size: -
CDR3 protein: CASIAGVGGTEAFF
CDR3 DNA: TGTGCCAGCATTGCAGGGGTTGGAGGCACTGAAGCTTTCTTT

J gene: TRBJ1-1
V gene: TRBV7-8
D gene: TRBD1
clone size: -
CDR3 protein: CASSQEGTDLIF
CDR3 DNA: TGTGCCAGCAGCCAAGAAGGGACAGATCTTATCTTT

J gene: TRBJ1-3
V gene: TRBV5-1
D gene: TRBD1
clone size: -
CDR3 protein: CASSLGTGAGNTIYF
CDR3 DNA: TGCGCCAGCAGCTTGGGAACAGGGGCTGGAAACACCATATATTTT

J gene: TRBJ2-7
V gene: TRBV19
D gene: TRBD2
clone size: once
CDR3 protein: CASSPGTSGYEQYF
CDR3 DNA: TGTGCCAGTAGTCCCGGGACTAGTGGGTACGAGCAGTACTTC

J gene: TRBJ1-2
V gene: TRBV5-6
D gene: -
clone size: -
CDR3 protein: CASSLRALAGYGYTF
CDR3 DNA: TGTGCCAGCAGCTTAAGGGCCCTTGCGGGCTATGGCTACACCTTC

J gene: TRBJ2-3
V gene: TRBV10-3
D gene: -
clone size: -
CDR3 protein: CAINRKEMGTDTQYF
CDR3 DNA: TGTGCCATCAATAGGAAGGAGATGGGCACAGATACGCAGTATTTT

J gene: TRBJ1-2
V gene: TRBV6-1
D gene: TRBD1
clone size: -
CDR3 protein: CASSERDRDRVYGYTF
CDR3 DNA: TGTGCCAGCAGTGAGAGAGACCGGGACAGGGTTTATGGCTACACCTTC

J gene: TRBJ1-3
V gene: TRBV4-1
D gene: -
clone size: -
CDR3 protein: CASSQEGLRYGGRNTIYF
CDR3 DNA: TGCGCCAGCAGCCAAGAAGGTTTACGGTATGGGGGGAGAAACACCATATATTTT

J gene: TRBJ2-1
V gene: TRBV5-1
D gene: -
clone size: -
CDR3 protein: CASSLESGYNEQFF
CDR3 DNA: TGCGCCAGCAGCTTGGAGTCAGGGTACAATGAGCAGTTCTTC

J gene: TRBJ2-3
V gene: TRBV4-1
D gene: TRBD2
clone size: -
CDR3 protein: CASSPTSGTLDTQYF
CDR3 DNA: TGCGCCAGCAGCCCGACTAGCGGGACTTTAGATACGCAGTATTTT

J gene: TRBJ1-2
V gene: TRBV6-1
D gene: TRBD1
clone size: -
CDR3 protein: CASTGGGGYTF
CDR3 DNA: TGTGCCAGCACAGGGGGCGGCGGCTACACCTTC

J gene: TRBJ1-2
V gene: TRBV19
D gene: -
clone size: -
CDR3 protein: CASSPTTTLNGYTF
CDR3 DNA: TGTGCCAGTTCGCCTACGACAACACTCAATGGCTACACCTTC

J gene: TRBJ2-5
V gene: TRBV15
D gene: TRBD2
clone size: -
CDR3 protein: CATSRGGAETQYF
CDR3 DNA: TGTGCCACCAGCAGGGGAGGGGCTGAGACCCAGTACTTC

J gene: TRBJ2-7
V gene: TRBV6-1
D gene: -
clone size: -
CDR3 protein: CASSEVQVTYEQYF
CDR3 DNA: TGTGCCAGCAGTGAAGTTCAGGTTACCTACGAGCAGTACTTC

J gene: TRBJ2-7
V gene: TRBV19
D gene: TRBD1
clone size: -
CDR3 protein: CASSRIPGQGDYEQYF
CDR3 DNA: TGTGCCAGTAGCCGAATACCGGGACAGGGAGACTACGAGCAGTACTTC

J gene: TRBJ2-2
V gene: TRBV2
D gene: -
clone size: -
CDR3 protein: CASKAGSSTGELFF
CDR3 DNA: TGTGCCAGCAAGGCAGGGTCGAGCACCGGGGAGCTGTTTTTT

J gene: TRBJ1-1
V gene: TRBV2
D gene: TRBD1
clone size: -
CDR3 protein: CASTEQGHMNTEAFF
CDR3 DNA: TGTGCCAGCACTGAACAGGGGCACATGAACACTGAAGCTTTCTTT